These 2 T cell receptor beta chains came from one sample sequenced in a study of human T cells and chemical hapten exposure. Total RNA was isolated from whole blood that had not been fractionated. MiXCR, run by TCRdb on the 5' RACE reads, gives a single entry per CDR3 protein. The sample holds tens of thousands of distinct CDR3 sequences, 6.5% to 8.5% seen once. These receptors were collected from a male donor in good health.

Remarks on this clonotype: A much larger clone differs from this one at a single base, so this may be a read error. V usage is TRBV2 and J usage is TRBJ1-3; D is undetermined. The germline V gene has CDR1 SNHLY and CDR2 FYNNEI. This CDR3 has 13 residues. The DNA of the CDR3 is TGTGCCAGCAGACAGTCCTCTGGAAACATCATATATTTT. Protein product: CASRQSSGNIIYF.

This chain uses TRBV27 with TRBJ1-4, with D possibly being TRBD1 (6 bases). This CDR3 region has 14 residues. Germline CDR1 MNHEY, CDR2 SMNVEV (reference sequence). V gave up 3 bases and J gave up 3 bases, with 8 bases separating them. The DNA for the CDR3 is TGTGCCAGCAGTTTTGGGGGCTCTAATGAAAAACTGTTTTTT. Residues: CASSFGGSNEKLFF.